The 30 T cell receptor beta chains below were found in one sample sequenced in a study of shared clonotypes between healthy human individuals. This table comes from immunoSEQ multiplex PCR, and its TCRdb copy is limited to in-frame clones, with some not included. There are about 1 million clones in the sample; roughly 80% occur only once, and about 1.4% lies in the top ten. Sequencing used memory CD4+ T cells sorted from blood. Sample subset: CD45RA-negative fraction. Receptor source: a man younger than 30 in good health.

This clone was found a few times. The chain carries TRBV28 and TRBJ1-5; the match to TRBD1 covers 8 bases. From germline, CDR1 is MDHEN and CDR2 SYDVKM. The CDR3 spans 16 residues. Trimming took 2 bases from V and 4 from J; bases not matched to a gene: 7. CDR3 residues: CASSLPQQGANQPQHF. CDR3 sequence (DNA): TGTGCCAGCAGTTTACCCCAGCAGGGGGCTAATCAGCCCCAGCATTTT.

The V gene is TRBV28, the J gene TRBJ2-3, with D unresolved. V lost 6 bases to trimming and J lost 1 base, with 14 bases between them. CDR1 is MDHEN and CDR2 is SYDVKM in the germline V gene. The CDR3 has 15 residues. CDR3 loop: CASSSPVGRTDTQYF. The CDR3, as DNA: TGTGCCAGCAGCTCCCCGGTGGGCCGCACAGATACGCAGTATTTT.

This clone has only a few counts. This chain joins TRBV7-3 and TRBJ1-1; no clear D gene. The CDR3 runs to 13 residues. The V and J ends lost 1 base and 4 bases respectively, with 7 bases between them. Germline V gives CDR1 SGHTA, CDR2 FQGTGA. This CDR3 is CASSLRRITEAFF. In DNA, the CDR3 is TGTGCCAGCAGCTTAAGGAGAATCACTGAAGCTTTCTTT. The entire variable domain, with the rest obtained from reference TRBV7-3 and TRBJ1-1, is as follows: GAGVSQTPSNKVTEKGKYVELRCDPISGHTALYWYRQSLGQGPEFLIYFQGTGAADDSGLPNDRFFAVRPEGSVSTLKIQRTERGDSAVYLCASSLRRITEAFFGQGTRLTVV.

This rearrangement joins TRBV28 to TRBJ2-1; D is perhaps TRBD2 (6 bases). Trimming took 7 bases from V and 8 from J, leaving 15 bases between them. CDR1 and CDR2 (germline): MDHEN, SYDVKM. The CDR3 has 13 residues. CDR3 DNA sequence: TGTGCCAGCACTCTTGGGGGGTCCTATGAGCAGTTCTTC. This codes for CASTLGGSYEQFF.

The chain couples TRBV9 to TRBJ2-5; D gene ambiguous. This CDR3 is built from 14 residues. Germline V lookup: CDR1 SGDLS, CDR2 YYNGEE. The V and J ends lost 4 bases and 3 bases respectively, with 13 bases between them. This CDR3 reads CASSPHESKETQYF. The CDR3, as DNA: TGTGCCAGCAGCCCACACGAGAGCAAAGAGACCCAGTACTTC.

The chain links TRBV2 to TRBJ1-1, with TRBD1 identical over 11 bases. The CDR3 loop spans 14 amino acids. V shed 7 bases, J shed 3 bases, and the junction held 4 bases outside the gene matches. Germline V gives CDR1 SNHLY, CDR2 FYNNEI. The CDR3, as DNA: TGTGCCAGCAATAGGGACAGGGGGGACACTGAAGCTTTCTTT. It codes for CASNRDRGDTEAFF.

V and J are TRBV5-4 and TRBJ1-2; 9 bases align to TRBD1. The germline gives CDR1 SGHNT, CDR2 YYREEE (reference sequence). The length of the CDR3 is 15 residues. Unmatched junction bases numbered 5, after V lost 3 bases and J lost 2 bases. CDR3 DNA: TGTGCCAGCAGCTCACAGGGGGCAGTCAACTATGGCTACACCTTC. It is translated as CASSSQGAVNYGYTF.

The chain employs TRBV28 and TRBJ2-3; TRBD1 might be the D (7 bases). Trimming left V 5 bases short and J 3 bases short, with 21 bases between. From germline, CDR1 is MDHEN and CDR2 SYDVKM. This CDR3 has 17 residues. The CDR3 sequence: CASSPVRGAGGTDTQYF. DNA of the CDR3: TGTGCCAGCAGTCCCGTTAGGGGGGCAGGGGGGACAGATACGCAGTATTTT.

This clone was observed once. CDR3 DNA: TGTGCTAGTGGTTTGCCTTCCAGGGGGGCGGACGAGCAGTACTTC. This codes for CASGLPSRGADEQYF. V is TRBV12-5 and J is TRBJ2-7; D might be TRBD1 (7 bases). Per the germline V gene, CDR1 is LGHNT and CDR2 is FRNRAP. CDR3 length: 15 amino acids. V was pared by 2 bases and J by 5 bases, with 16 bases between.

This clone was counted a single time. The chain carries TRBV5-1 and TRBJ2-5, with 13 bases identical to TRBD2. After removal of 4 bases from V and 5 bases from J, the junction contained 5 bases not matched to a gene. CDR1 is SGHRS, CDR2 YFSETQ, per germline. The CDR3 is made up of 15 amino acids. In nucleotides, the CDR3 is TGCGCCAGCAGCACCGGGACTAGCGGGGCCGAGACCCAGTACTTC. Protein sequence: CASSTGTSGAETQYF.

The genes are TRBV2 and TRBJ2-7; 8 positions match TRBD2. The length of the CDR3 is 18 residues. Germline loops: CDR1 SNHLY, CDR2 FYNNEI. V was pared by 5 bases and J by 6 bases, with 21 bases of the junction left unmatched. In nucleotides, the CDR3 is TGTGCCAGCAGTCCGTCAGCGTCTGGGTCAGCGGGAGTTGCCGAGCAGTACTTC. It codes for CASSPSASGSAGVAEQYF.

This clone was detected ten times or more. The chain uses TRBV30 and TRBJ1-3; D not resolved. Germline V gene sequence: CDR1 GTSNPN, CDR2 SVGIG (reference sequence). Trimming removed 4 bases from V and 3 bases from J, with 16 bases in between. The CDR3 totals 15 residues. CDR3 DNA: TGTGCCTGGACAATCTCTGGGCGAGTTGGAAACACCATATATTTT. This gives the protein CAWTISGRVGNTIYF.

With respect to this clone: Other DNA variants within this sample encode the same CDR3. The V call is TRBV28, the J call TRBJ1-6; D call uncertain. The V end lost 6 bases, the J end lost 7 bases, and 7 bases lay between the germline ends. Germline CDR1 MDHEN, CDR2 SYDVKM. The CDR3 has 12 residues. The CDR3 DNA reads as TGTGCCAGCAGGGACCTGAATTCACCCCTCCACTTT. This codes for CASRDLNSPLHF.

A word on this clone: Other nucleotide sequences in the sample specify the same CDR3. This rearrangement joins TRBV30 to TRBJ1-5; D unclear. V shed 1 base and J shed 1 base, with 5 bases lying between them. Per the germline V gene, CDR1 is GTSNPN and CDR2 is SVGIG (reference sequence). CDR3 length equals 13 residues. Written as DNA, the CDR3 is TGTGCCTGGAGTGCTGAAAGCAATCAGCCCCAGCATTTT. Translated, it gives CAWSAESNQPQHF.

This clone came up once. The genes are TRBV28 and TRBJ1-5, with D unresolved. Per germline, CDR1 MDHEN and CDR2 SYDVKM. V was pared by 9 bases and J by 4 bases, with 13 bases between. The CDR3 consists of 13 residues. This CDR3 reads CASTRPRNQPQHF. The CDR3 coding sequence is TGTGCCAGTACGCGTCCTAGGAATCAGCCCCAGCATTTT.

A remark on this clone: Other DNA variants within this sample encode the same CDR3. CDR3 DNA: TGTGCCAGCAGCGCGGACGGGACTTATGGCTACACCTTC. This codes for CASSADGTYGYTF. The chain couples TRBV5-4 to TRBJ1-2, with D perhaps matching TRBD1 (5 bases). The CDR3 consists of 13 residues. The germline gives CDR1 SGHNT, CDR2 YYREEE (reference sequence). Trimming shortened V by 4 bases and J by 5 bases, and 12 bases separated the two germline ends.

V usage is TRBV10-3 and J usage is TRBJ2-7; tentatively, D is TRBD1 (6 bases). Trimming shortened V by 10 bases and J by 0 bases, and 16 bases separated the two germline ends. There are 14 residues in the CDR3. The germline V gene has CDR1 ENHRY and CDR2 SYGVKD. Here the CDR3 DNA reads TGTGCCACCGCGACAGGCACCAGCTCCTACGAGCAGTACTTC. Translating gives CATATGTSSYEQYF.

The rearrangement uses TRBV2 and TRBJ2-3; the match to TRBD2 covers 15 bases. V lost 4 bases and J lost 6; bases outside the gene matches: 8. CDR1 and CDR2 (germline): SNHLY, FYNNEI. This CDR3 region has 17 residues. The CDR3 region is CASSGGLAGGPRDTQYF. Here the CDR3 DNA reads TGTGCCAGCAGTGGAGGACTAGCGGGAGGGCCGAGGGATACGCAGTATTTT. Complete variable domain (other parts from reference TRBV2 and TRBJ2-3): EPEVTQTPSHQVTQMGQEVILRCVPISNHLYFYWYRQILGQKVEFLVSFYNNEISEKSEIFDDQFSVERPDGSNFTLKIRSTKLEDSAMYFCASSGGLAGGPRDTQYFGPGTRLTVL.

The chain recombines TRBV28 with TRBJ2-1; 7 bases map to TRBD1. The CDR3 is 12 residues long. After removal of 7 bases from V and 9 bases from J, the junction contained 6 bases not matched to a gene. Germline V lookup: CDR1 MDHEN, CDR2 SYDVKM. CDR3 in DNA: TGTGCCAGCACCCACAGGGGTTTTGAGCAGTTCTTC. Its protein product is CASTHRGFEQFF.

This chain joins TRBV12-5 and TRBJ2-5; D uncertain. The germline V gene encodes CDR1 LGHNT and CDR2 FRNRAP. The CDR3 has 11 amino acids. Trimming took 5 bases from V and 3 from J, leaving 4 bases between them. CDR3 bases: TGTGCTAGTGGTCCGGAAGAGACCCAGTACTTC. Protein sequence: CASGPEETQYF.

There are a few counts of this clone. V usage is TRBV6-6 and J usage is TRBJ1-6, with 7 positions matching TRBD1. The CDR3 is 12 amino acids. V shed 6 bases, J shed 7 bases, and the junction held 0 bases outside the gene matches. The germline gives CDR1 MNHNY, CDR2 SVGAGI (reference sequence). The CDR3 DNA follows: TGTGCCAGCAGGACAGGGAATTCACCCCTCCACTTT. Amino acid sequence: CASRTGNSPLHF.

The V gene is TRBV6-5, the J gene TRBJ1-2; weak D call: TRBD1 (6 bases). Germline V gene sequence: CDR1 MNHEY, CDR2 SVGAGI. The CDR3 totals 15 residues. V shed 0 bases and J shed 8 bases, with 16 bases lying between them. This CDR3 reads CASSYSGGGSSGYTF. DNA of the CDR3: TGTGCCAGCAGTTACTCAGGGGGTGGGTCGTCAGGCTACACCTTC.

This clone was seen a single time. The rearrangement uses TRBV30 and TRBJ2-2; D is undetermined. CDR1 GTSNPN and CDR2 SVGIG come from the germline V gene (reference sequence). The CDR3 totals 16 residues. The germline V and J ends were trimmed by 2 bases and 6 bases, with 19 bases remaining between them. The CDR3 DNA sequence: TGTGCCTGGAGTCATTCCGTCTCGGGTATGGCCGGGGAGCTGTTTTTT. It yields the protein CAWSHSVSGMAGELFF.

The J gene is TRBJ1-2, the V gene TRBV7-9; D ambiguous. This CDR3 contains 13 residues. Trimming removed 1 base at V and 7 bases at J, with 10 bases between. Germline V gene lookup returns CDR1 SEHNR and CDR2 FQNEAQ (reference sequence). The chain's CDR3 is CASSLDEAGGYTF. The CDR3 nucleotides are TGTGCCAGCAGCTTAGACGAGGCCGGTGGCTACACCTTC.

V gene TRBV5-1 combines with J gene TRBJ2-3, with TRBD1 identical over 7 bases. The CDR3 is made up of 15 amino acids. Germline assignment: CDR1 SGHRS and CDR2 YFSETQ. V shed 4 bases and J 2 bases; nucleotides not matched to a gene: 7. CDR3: CASSLGQSLTDTQYF. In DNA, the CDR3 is TGCGCCAGCAGCCTGGGACAGTCTCTCACAGATACGCAGTATTTT.

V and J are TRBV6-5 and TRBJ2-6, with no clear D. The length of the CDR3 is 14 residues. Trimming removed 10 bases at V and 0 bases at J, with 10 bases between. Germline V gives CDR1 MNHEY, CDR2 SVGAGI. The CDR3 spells CATSGLSGANVLTF. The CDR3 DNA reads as TGTGCCACTTCTGGTCTCTCTGGGGCCAACGTCCTGACTTTC.

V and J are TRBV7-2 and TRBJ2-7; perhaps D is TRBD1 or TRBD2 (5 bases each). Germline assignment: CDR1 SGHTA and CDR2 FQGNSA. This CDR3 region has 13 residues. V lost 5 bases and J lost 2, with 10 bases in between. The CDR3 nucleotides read TGTGCCAGCAGCCCTCCGGGACCCTACGAGCAGTACTTC. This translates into CASSPPGPYEQYF.

The CDR3 reads CASSEVGREVAGELFF. In DNA, the CDR3 is TGTGCCAGCAGTGAAGTAGGGCGGGAGGTAGCCGGGGAGCTGTTTTTT. The chain combines TRBV6-1 with TRBJ2-2; 8 nucleotides line up with TRBD2. This CDR3 is 16 amino acids long. The germline gives CDR1 MNHNS, CDR2 SASEGT. V dropped 1 base and J dropped 6; count of bases not matched to a gene: 7.

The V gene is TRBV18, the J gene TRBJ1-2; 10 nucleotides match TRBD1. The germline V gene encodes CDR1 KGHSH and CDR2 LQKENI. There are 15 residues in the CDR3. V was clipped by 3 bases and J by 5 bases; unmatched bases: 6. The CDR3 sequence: CASSPSGQGSYGYTF. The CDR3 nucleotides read TGTGCCAGCTCACCCTCGGGACAGGGGAGTTATGGCTACACCTTC.

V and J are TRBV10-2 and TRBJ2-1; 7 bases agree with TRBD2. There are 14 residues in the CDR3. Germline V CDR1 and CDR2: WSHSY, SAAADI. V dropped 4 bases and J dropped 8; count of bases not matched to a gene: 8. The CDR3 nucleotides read TGCGCCAGCAGTGTCGAACTAGCGAGCGATGAGCAGTTCTTC. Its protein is CASSVELASDEQFF.